The rows below give T cell receptor beta chains drawn from one sample of a study of T-cell memory formation after mild COVID-19. TCRdb re-derived calls from the 5' RACE reads in MiXCR, one entry per CDR3 protein. The repertoire holds 560,000 or so distinct CDR3 sequences, with roughly 17% as singletons. The sequencing sample was made of PBMCs or a T cell subset sorted from them (not recorded which). Receptors originate from an adult woman who had mild COVID-19 (a few samples of this study predate the infection). Cell type and time point are not known. Both conserved end residues are part of each CDR3. The D gene is left open where the match is weak. Not all rows give a size; the values are once, few, many and, for expanded clones, a class.

clone size: .
V gene: TRBV5-1
D gene: TRBD1
J gene: TRBJ2-7
CDR3 protein: CASSPSGTETYEQYF
CDR3 DNA: TGCGCCAGCAGCCCCTCCGGGACAGAGACCTACGAGCAGTACTTC

clone size: .
V gene: TRBV7-9
D gene: .
J gene: TRBJ1-1
CDR3 protein: CASSLAGGRANTEAFF
CDR3 DNA: TGTGCCAGCAGCCTGGCGGGGGGGCGCGCGAACACTGAAGCTTTCTTT

clone size: few
V gene: TRBV4-1
D gene: .
J gene: TRBJ2-3
CDR3 protein: CASRRTFDRTDTQYF
CDR3 DNA: TGCGCCAGCAGGCGGACTTTTGATCGCACAGATACGCAGTATTTT

clone size: few
V gene: TRBV24-1
D gene: .
J gene: TRBJ1-2
CDR3 protein: CATSELDLNYGYTF
CDR3 DNA: TGTGCCACCAGTGAACTGGACCTTAACTATGGCTACACCTTC

clone size: .
V gene: TRBV5-6
D gene: TRBD1
J gene: TRBJ2-7
CDR3 protein: CASSLSGDRGSEQYF
CDR3 DNA: TGTGCCAGCAGCTTGTCGGGGGACAGGGGATCCGAGCAGTACTTC

clone size: .
V gene: TRBV7-2
D gene: TRBD1
J gene: TRBJ2-7
CDR3 protein: CASSQPGQVDEQYF
CDR3 DNA: TGTGCCAGCAGCCAACCGGGACAGGTCGACGAGCAGTACTTC

clone size: few
V gene: TRBV27
D gene: .
J gene: TRBJ2-6
CDR3 protein: CASSLVGYGANVLTF
CDR3 DNA: TGTGCCAGCAGTTTGGTGGGGTATGGGGCCAACGTCCTGACTTTC

clone size: .
V gene: TRBV5-1
D gene: .
J gene: TRBJ1-1
CDR3 protein: CASSPGSMNTEAFF
CDR3 DNA: TGCGCCAGCAGCCCGGGGAGCATGAACACTGAAGCTTTCTTT

clone size: .
V gene: TRBV5-1
D gene: TRBD1
J gene: TRBJ1-1
CDR3 protein: CASSLRANRGLTEAFF
CDR3 DNA: TGCGCCAGCAGCTTGAGGGCGAACAGGGGGCTCACTGAAGCTTTCTTT

clone size: .
V gene: TRBV6-6
D gene: .
J gene: TRBJ2-5
CDR3 protein: CASSYSVGRGQETQYF
CDR3 DNA: TGTGCCAGCAGTTATTCAGTGGGACGAGGGCAAGAGACCCAGTACTTC

clone size: .
V gene: TRBV15
D gene: TRBD2
J gene: TRBJ2-3
CDR3 protein: CATSVEIAGFTDTQYF
CDR3 DNA: TGTGCCACCAGCGTCGAGATAGCGGGGTTTACAGATACGCAGTATTTT

clone size: .
V gene: TRBV29-1
D gene: .
J gene: TRBJ1-1
CDR3 protein: CSVEELRAFF
CDR3 DNA: TGCAGCGTTGAAGAGCTGCGAGCTTTCTTT

clone size: .
V gene: TRBV7-2
D gene: .
J gene: TRBJ2-7
CDR3 protein: CASGRASWYEQYF
CDR3 DNA: TGTGCCAGCGGCCGGGCCTCATGGTACGAGCAGTACTTC

clone size: .
V gene: TRBV5-4
D gene: .
J gene: TRBJ2-3
CDR3 protein: CAQHTTRGGFTDTQYF
CDR3 DNA: TGTGCCCAGCACACAACAAGGGGCGGGTTCACAGATACGCAGTATTTT

clone size: .
V gene: TRBV6-1
D gene: TRBD1
J gene: TRBJ2-7
CDR3 protein: CASTTSLGQHYEQYF
CDR3 DNA: TGTGCCAGCACTACATCACTGGGACAGCACTACGAGCAGTACTTC

clone size: many
V gene: TRBV12-3/TRBV12-4
D gene: .
J gene: TRBJ1-6
CDR3 protein: CASSLAENSPLHF
CDR3 DNA: TGTGCCAGCAGTCTGGCCGAGAATTCACCCCTCCACTTT

clone size: .
V gene: TRBV11-2
D gene: .
J gene: TRBJ2-7
CDR3 protein: CASSLSGIDEQYF
CDR3 DNA: TGTGCCAGCAGCTTATCAGGGATCGACGAGCAGTACTTC

clone size: .
V gene: TRBV12-3/TRBV12-4
D gene: TRBD2
J gene: TRBJ2-2
CDR3 protein: CASSPSGGITGELFF
CDR3 DNA: TGTGCCAGCAGTCCTAGCGGGGGTATCACCGGGGAGCTGTTTTTT

clone size: .
V gene: TRBV19
D gene: .
J gene: TRBJ1-3
CDR3 protein: CASKERSGNTIYF
CDR3 DNA: TGTGCCAGTAAAGAGCGCTCTGGAAACACCATATATTTT

clone size: few
V gene: TRBV15
D gene: TRBD1
J gene: TRBJ1-4
CDR3 protein: CATSRADRGGEKLFF
CDR3 DNA: TGTGCCACCAGCAGAGCTGACAGGGGAGGTGAAAAACTGTTTTTT

clone size: .
V gene: TRBV20-1
D gene: .
J gene: TRBJ1-5
CDR3 protein: CSARDVGAGNQPQHF
CDR3 DNA: TGCAGTGCTAGAGATGTGGGGGCGGGCAATCAGCCCCAGCATTTT

clone size: .
V gene: TRBV7-9
D gene: .
J gene: TRBJ1-6
CDR3 protein: CASSLPDYNSPLHF
CDR3 DNA: TGTGCCAGCAGCTTACCGGATTATAATTCACCCCTCCACTTT

clone size: many
V gene: TRBV18
D gene: .
J gene: TRBJ2-7
CDR3 protein: CASSPPTGYEQYF
CDR3 DNA: TGTGCCAGCTCACCGCCAACAGGCTACGAGCAGTACTTC

clone size: .
V gene: TRBV7-2
D gene: TRBD1
J gene: TRBJ1-4
CDR3 protein: CASSRLTGGGFDEKLFF
CDR3 DNA: TGTGCCAGCAGCCGTTTGACAGGGGGAGGGTTCGATGAAAAACTGTTTTTT

clone size: .
V gene: TRBV7-9
D gene: .
J gene: TRBJ1-2
CDR3 protein: CASSWDGEYGYTF
CDR3 DNA: TGTGCCAGCAGCTGGGACGGCGAGTATGGCTACACCTTC